These 5 T cell receptor beta chains were all obtained from the same sample, sequenced in a study of blood T cells in healthy people across ages. Next came a second PCR, run for about 7 to 12 cycles, which used a sample-barcoded 5' primer along with a J-beta primer mix. MiXCR was run by TCRdb on the 5' RACE reads, yielding one entry per CDR3 protein. The table has about 290,000 distinct CDR3 sequences, 25% to 30% seen once; the top ten hold over 25%. Sample: blood. These TCRs come from a woman aged 70 to 79 in good health.

The chain employs TRBV20-1 and TRBJ2-6; D unresolved. The CDR3 runs to 12 residues. Germline CDR1 and CDR2: DFQATT and SNEGSKA (reference sequence). Trimming cost V 5 bases and J 2 bases, with 4 bases left between them. The CDR3: CSALAGANVLTF. For the CDR3, the DNA is TGCAGTGCTCTAGCTGGGGCCAACGTCCTGACTTTC.

This chain joins TRBV29-1 and TRBJ2-5; 8 bases match TRBD2. The assigned J gene may be wrong: the sequence end matches TRBJ2-7 better. The CDR3 extends over 16 amino acids. Germline V gives CDR1 SQVTM, CDR2 ANQGSEA. The chain's CDR3 is CSVLMVGGRFSYEQYF. As DNA, the CDR3 is TGCAGCGTTCTAATGGTCGGCGGGAGGTTCTCCTACGAGCAGTACTTC.

The J gene is TRBJ1-1, the V gene TRBV20-1; possibly TRBD1 for D (6 bases). Germline V gene sequence: CDR1 DFQATT, CDR2 SNEGSKA (reference sequence). The CDR3 runs 15 residues. The CDR3 protein is CRPRMSGDHGTEAFF. DNA for the CDR3: TGCAGGCCTAGGATGTCAGGGGACCACGGGACTGAAGCTTTCTTT.

This clonotype was seen a handful of times. V is TRBV28 and J is TRBJ2-4; no firm D call. Between the trimmed V and J ends, which lost 5 bases and 0 bases, there was a span of 11 bases. Germline loops: CDR1 MDHEN, CDR2 SYDVKM. The CDR3 loop spans 15 amino acids. DNA for the CDR3: TGTGCCAGCAGTCCCCTACGAGTAGCCAAAAACATTCAGTACTTC. It codes for CASSPLRVAKNIQYF. Based on the CDR3 plus reference TRBV28 and TRBJ2-4, the full variable domain is DVKVTQSSRYLVKRTGEKVFLECVQDMDHENMFWYRQDPGLGLRLIYFSYDVKMKEKGDIPEGYSVSREKKERFSLILESASTNQTSMYLCASSPLRVAKNIQYFGAGTRLSVL.

The chain employs TRBV7-3 and TRBJ2-3; D is possibly TRBD1 or TRBD2 (6 bases each). CDR3 length: 15 amino acids. Trimming pared 8 bases from V and 0 bases from J, leaving 15 bases between. CDR1 and CDR2 from the germline V gene are SGHTA and FQGTGA. The CDR3 DNA sequence: TGTGCCAGCTCGGGGGCTGTAACTAGCACAGATACGCAGTATTTT. Translating it yields CASSGAVTSTDTQYF.